The 24 T cell receptor beta chains below all came from one sample that was sequenced in a study of blood T cell repertoires in COVID-19. Repertoires were generated with immunoSEQ multiplex PCR, while TCRdb's copy carries only in-frame clones and drops some. The sample consists of nearly 30,000 clones, about 88% of them appearing once. Source material: peripheral blood. These receptors originate from a man aged 65 to 79 with active or convalescent COVID-19.

The rearrangement uses TRBV10-2 and TRBJ1-3; D not certain. Germline V lookup: CDR1 WSHSY, CDR2 SAAADI. V gave up 6 bases and J gave up 0 bases, with 12 bases separating them. The CDR3 contains 15 residues. As DNA, the CDR3 is TGCGCCAGCAGACAAGCGACTGGCTCTGGAAACACCATATATTTT. This gives the protein CASRQATGSGNTIYF.

The rearrangement links TRBV18 to TRBJ1-1, with 8 bases fitting TRBD1. Trimming at V came to 3 bases and at J to 4 bases, leaving 4 bases not matched to a gene. The CDR3 is made up of 14 amino acids. Germline CDR1 is KGHSH and CDR2 is LQKENI. The CDR3 sequence is CASSPRTGFTEAFF. In DNA form, the CDR3 reads TGTGCCAGCTCACCGAGGACAGGGTTCACTGAAGCTTTCTTT.

The gene calls are TRBV7-9 and TRBJ2-5; TRBD1 aligns across 10 bases. Germline V gene sequence: CDR1 SEHNR, CDR2 FQNEAQ (reference sequence). The CDR3 extends over 15 amino acids. V trimming: 8 bases; J trimming: 5 bases; junction bases outside the gene matches: 11. CDR3 sequence (DNA): TGTGCCAGCCAGCCCGGGACAGGGGCATGGGAGACCCAGTACTTC. This encodes CASQPGTGAWETQYF.

V and J are TRBV11-3 and TRBJ1-1; TRBD1 matches 10 bases. With V trimmed by 5 bases and J by 3 bases, 18 bases remained unmatched. The germline V gene has CDR1 SGHNT and CDR2 YENEEA. The CDR3 has 19 amino acids. CDR3 in amino acids: CASSPFDPGQGMGDTEAFF. In nucleotides, the CDR3 is TGTGCCAGCAGCCCGTTTGATCCGGGACAGGGGATGGGGGACACTGAAGCTTTCTTT.

This clone was seen a handful of times. The genes are TRBV25-1 and TRBJ1-1; 7 bases are a match to TRBD1. CDR3 length: 11 residues. V lost 7 bases to trimming and J lost 10 bases; unmatched junction nucleotides: 6. Germline loops: CDR1 MGHDK, CDR2 SYGVNS. CDR3 DNA sequence: TGTGCCAGCAAGAGACAGGGATCAGCTTTCTTT. Translated, it gives CASKRQGSAFF.

The J gene is TRBJ1-1, the V gene TRBV12-3 or TRBV12-4; no clear D gene. The CDR3 is 13 residues long. V lost 4 bases, J lost 6 bases, and 12 bases lay in between. The CDR3 here is CASSSYGRSEAFF. The CDR3 DNA sequence: TGTGCCAGCAGTTCTTACGGGAGGTCTGAAGCTTTCTTT.

CDR3 loop: CASSLDRGPPLHF. CDR3 coding DNA: TGTGCCAGCAGTTTAGACAGGGGCCCACCCCTCCACTTT. The V and J genes are TRBV27 and TRBJ1-6; 8 positions match TRBD1. The germline CDR1 and CDR2 sequences are MNHEY and SMNVEV (reference sequence). This CDR3 has 13 amino acids. V lost 2 bases to trimming and J lost 11 bases; unmatched junction nucleotides: 2.

The rearrangement links TRBV18 to TRBJ2-3; TRBD1 might be the D (6 bases). This CDR3 has 14 residues. Germline V lookup: CDR1 KGHSH, CDR2 LQKENI. The V gene lost 3 bases and the J gene lost 3 bases, with 10 bases spanning the gap. CDR3 DNA: TGTGCCAGCTCACCGACAACAGGGACAGATACGCAGTATTTT. Amino acids: CASSPTTGTDTQYF.

The genes are TRBV6-2 or TRBV6-3 and TRBJ1-6; the match to TRBD1 covers 7 bases. The CDR3 is made up of 13 amino acids. Losses at the gene ends were 5 bases for V and 9 bases for J; bases not matched to a gene: 4. In germline, CDR1 is MNHEY, CDR2 SVGEGT. In nucleotides, the CDR3 is TGTGCCAGCAGTCGAGGGACAGCTTCACCCCTCCACTTT. Its protein product is CASSRGTASPLHF.

V and J are TRBV4-1 and TRBJ1-4; 9 nucleotides line up with TRBD1. The CDR3 extends over 14 amino acids. With V trimmed by 3 bases and J by 11 bases, 7 bases remained unmatched. CDR1 MGHRA and CDR2 YSYEKL come from the germline V gene. The CDR3 loop is CASSHPQGASKLFF. The CDR3 DNA is TGCGCCAGCAGCCACCCACAGGGGGCGAGTAAACTGTTTTTT.

This sequence joins TRBV20-1 and TRBJ2-5; D call uncertain. The CDR3 extends over 10 amino acids. V lost 3 bases, J lost 6 bases, and 5 bases lay in between. Per germline, CDR1 DFQATT and CDR2 SNEGSKA (reference sequence). The CDR3 is CSASGQTQYF. The CDR3 DNA follows: TGCAGTGCTAGCGGTCAGACCCAGTACTTC.

The chain links TRBV28 to TRBJ2-7, with a weak D call TRBD1 (5 bases). Germline loops: CDR1 MDHEN, CDR2 SYDVKM. The CDR3 has 14 residues. Trimming took off 5 bases at V and 2 bases at J, with 13 bases between the two ends. The CDR3 coding sequence is TGTGCCAGCAGTGTCCCCAGGGTGCCCTACGAGCAGTACGTC. It encodes CASSVPRVPYEQYV.

The chain employs TRBV5-6 and TRBJ1-6, with TRBD1 identical over 8 bases. V trimming: 3 bases; J trimming: 9 bases; junction bases outside the gene matches: 5. Per the germline V gene, CDR1 is SGHDT and CDR2 is YYEEEE. The CDR3 runs 14 residues. The CDR3 bases are TGTGCCAGCAGCTCTGCTGACAGGGGTTCACCCCTCCACTTT. Protein product: CASSSADRGSPLHF.

The rearrangement links TRBV19 to TRBJ2-2; the match to TRBD2 covers 7 bases. The germline V gene encodes CDR1 LNHDA and CDR2 SQIVND (reference sequence). Germline trimming cut 7 bases from V and 4 bases from J; bases unmatched to any gene: 15. The CDR3 runs 17 residues. The CDR3 protein is CASIAPTSVGGTGELFF. The CDR3 DNA follows: TGTGCCAGTATAGCCCCCACTAGCGTCGGCGGCACCGGGGAGCTGTTTTTT.

Written as DNA, the CDR3 is TGTGCCAGCCCCGAGGGACTAGCGGGCTCCTACGAGCAGTACGTC. Translation: CASPEGLAGSYEQYV. The rearrangement uses TRBV21-1 and TRBJ2-7; the DNA was not compared with TRBD2, the D call given in the table. TRBV21-1 is a pseudogene. This CDR3 region has 15 residues.

This clone was found once. DNA of the CDR3: TGTGCCAGCAGCTTGGGGAGGGCCGCAGATACGCAGTATTTT. Amino acid sequence: CASSLGRAADTQYF. The V call is TRBV7-9, the J call TRBJ2-3, with 7 bases fitting TRBD2. Germline V gene lookup returns CDR1 SEHNR and CDR2 FQNEAQ (reference sequence). The CDR3 runs 14 residues. V lost 3 bases and J lost 4; bases outside the gene matches: 4.

Only a few counts were recorded for this clone. This chain connects TRBV6-5 to TRBJ1-1, with 9 bases matching TRBD1. Germline V CDR1 and CDR2: MNHEY, SVGAGI. Trimming at V came to 2 bases and at J to 6 bases, leaving 7 bases not matched to a gene. This CDR3 has 15 amino acids. CDR3 sequence reads: CASSYAGQGVPEAFF. As DNA, the CDR3 is TGTGCCAGCAGTTACGCGGGACAGGGAGTCCCTGAAGCTTTCTTT.

This clone was recorded once. The chain has TRBV7-2 and TRBJ2-1; D call uncertain. V was clipped by 3 bases and J by 0 bases, with 9 bases between them. This CDR3 contains 15 residues. Germline V CDR1 and CDR2: SGHTA, FQGNSA. The DNA for the CDR3 is TGTGCCAGCAGCTTCCCTATGAGCTCCTACAATGAGCAGTTCTTC. As protein: CASSFPMSSYNEQFF.

The V gene is TRBV27, the J gene TRBJ1-2; D might be TRBD1 (5 bases). In germline, CDR1 is MNHEY, CDR2 SMNVEV (reference sequence). V lost 2 bases and J lost 4, with 11 bases in between. CDR3 size: 14 residues. The CDR3 nucleotides read TGTGCCAGCAGTTTAGGGGGGACTACCTATGGCTACACCTTC. Translation: CASSLGGTTYGYTF.

The chain employs TRBV6-5 and TRBJ2-5; D uncertain. In germline, CDR1 is MNHEY, CDR2 SVGAGI. Trimming took 5 bases from V and 5 from J, leaving 15 bases between them. The CDR3 spans 14 residues. The CDR3 DNA follows: TGTGCCAGCAGTCTCCTCGGTAATGTGGAGACCCAGTACTTC. Protein product: CASSLLGNVETQYF.

The V gene is TRBV19, the J gene TRBJ2-1; 12 bases align to TRBD2. CDR3 length equals 17 residues. Trimming removed 3 bases from V and 10 bases from J; junction bases left unmatched: 13. CDR1 and CDR2 from the germline V gene are LNHDA and SQIVND (reference sequence). CDR3 coding DNA: TGTGCCAGTAGTATCCCCCACACTAGCGGGAGGCGGAACGAGCAGTTCTTC. It translates to CASSIPHTSGRRNEQFF.

V usage is TRBV5-4 and J usage is TRBJ2-3, with 8 bases aligning to TRBD2. The CDR3 extends over 15 amino acids. CDR1 is SGHNT, CDR2 YYREEE, per germline (reference sequence). V trimming: 4 bases; J trimming: 2 bases; junction bases outside the gene matches: 6. For the CDR3, the DNA is TGTGCCAGCAGCCCCTTAGCGGGGCTCACAGATACGCAGTATTTT. It is translated as CASSPLAGLTDTQYF.

This rearrangement joins TRBV6-5 to TRBJ2-5; 10 bases match TRBD2. Germline CDR1 is MNHEY and CDR2 is SVGAGI. V lost 8 bases to trimming and J lost 5 bases; unmatched junction nucleotides: 8. The CDR3 runs to 14 residues. Written as DNA, the CDR3 is TGTGCCAGCTGCTTAGCGGGGGGTAGGGAGACCCAGTACTTC. Its protein product is CASCLAGGRETQYF.

The rearrangement joins TRBV3-1 (or the pseudogene TRBV3-2) to TRBJ1-4; D is unresolved. Trimming removed 4 bases at V and 5 bases at J, with 14 bases between. Germline V gives CDR1 LGHDT, CDR2 YNNKEL (reference sequence). CDR3 length equals 15 residues. DNA for the CDR3: TGTGCCAGCAGCCTCACAGCCCTCCCCAATGAAAAACTGTTTTTT. This gives the protein CASSLTALPNEKLFF.